Listed below are T cell receptor beta chains from one sample, sequenced in a study of control samples from healthy donors and cancer patients. Method: immunoSEQ multiplex PCR; TCRdb's copy keeps in-frame clones and lacks some. The sample holds about 100,000 clones, roughly 84% seen once. Sequenced material: blood. The receptors here all came from a woman in her forties or fifties in good health. The CDR3 runs from the conserved cysteine through the conserved F or W. D genes are given only for firm matches. Clone size is shown for a subset of rows, as once, few, many or a class of expanded clone.

CDR3 protein: CASSPKGQPNEQFF
CDR3 DNA: TGTGCCAGCAGCCCGAAGGGACAGCCCAATGAGCAGTTCTTC
D gene: TRBD1
clone size: NA
J gene: TRBJ2-1
V gene: TRBV7-3

CDR3 protein: CASSIEWQIPNYGYTF
CDR3 DNA: TGTGCCAGTAGTATAGAGTGGCAGATCCCAAACTATGGCTACACCTTC
D gene: NA
clone size: NA
J gene: TRBJ1-2
V gene: TRBV19

CDR3 protein: CAWSVLGYEQYF
CDR3 DNA: TGTGCCTGGAGTGTACTCGGGTACGAGCAGTACTTC
D gene: NA
clone size: few
J gene: TRBJ2-7
V gene: TRBV30

CDR3 protein: CASSQESGRGANVLTF
CDR3 DNA: TGCGCCAGCAGCCAAGAGTCCGGCCGAGGGGCCAACGTCCTGACTTTC
D gene: NA
clone size: NA
J gene: TRBJ2-6
V gene: TRBV4-3

CDR3 protein: CASSKGDRGEGTEAFF
CDR3 DNA: TGTGCCAGCAGCAAGGGAGACAGGGGTGAGGGCACTGAAGCTTTCTTT
D gene: NA
clone size: NA
J gene: TRBJ1-1
V gene: TRBV21-1

CDR3 protein: CASSAGTSGYNEQFF
CDR3 DNA: TGTGCCAGCAGCGCCGGGACTAGCGGCTACAATGAGCAGTTCTTC
D gene: TRBD2
clone size: NA
J gene: TRBJ2-1
V gene: TRBV5-6

CDR3 protein: CASSHGGGDNEQFF
CDR3 DNA: TGCGCCAGCAGCCACGGCGGTGGAGACAATGAGCAGTTCTTC
D gene: NA
clone size: few
J gene: TRBJ2-1
V gene: TRBV4-1

CDR3 protein: CASSPLIRDSPTDTQYF
CDR3 DNA: TGTGCCAGCAGCCCTCTCATTAGGGACAGCCCCACAGATACGCAGTATTTT
D gene: TRBD1
clone size: NA
J gene: TRBJ2-3
V gene: TRBV3-1/TRBV3-2

CDR3 protein: CASSLDEGTPQHF
CDR3 DNA: TGTGCCAGCAGTTTAGACGAGGGAACGCCCCAGCATTTT
D gene: NA
clone size: NA
J gene: TRBJ1-5
V gene: TRBV12-3/TRBV12-4

CDR3 protein: CASSTLPGAGYEQYF
CDR3 DNA: TGTGCCAGCAGCACCCTACCCGGGGCTGGATACGAGCAGTACTTC
D gene: NA
clone size: NA
J gene: TRBJ2-7
V gene: TRBV7-8

CDR3 protein: CASSQETNEKLFF
CDR3 DNA: TGTGCCAGCAGCCAAGAAACTAATGAAAAACTGTTTTTT
D gene: NA
clone size: NA
J gene: TRBJ1-4
V gene: TRBV3-1/TRBV3-2

CDR3 protein: CASSDRLARTDTQYF
CDR3 DNA: TGTGCCAGCAGTGACCGACTAGCGAGAACAGATACGCAGTATTTT
D gene: TRBD2
clone size: NA
J gene: TRBJ2-3
V gene: TRBV25-1

CDR3 protein: CASSRGGGTQYF
CDR3 DNA: TGTGCCAGCAGCAGAGGGGGAGGGACCCAGTACTTC
D gene: NA
clone size: NA
J gene: TRBJ2-5
V gene: TRBV5-6

CDR3 protein: CASSYWDRGRNTEAFF
CDR3 DNA: TGTGCCAGCAGTTACTGGGACAGGGGTCGGAACACTGAAGCTTTCTTT
D gene: TRBD1
clone size: NA
J gene: TRBJ1-1
V gene: TRBV6-5

CDR3 protein: CASSQDVLGSPQHF
CDR3 DNA: TGTGCCAGCAGCCAAGATGTTTTGGGATCGCCCCAGCATTTT
D gene: NA
clone size: NA
J gene: TRBJ1-5
V gene: TRBV3-1/TRBV3-2

CDR3 protein: CASSFRQGVLTF
CDR3 DNA: TGTGCCAGCAGTTTTAGGCAGGGCGTCCTGACTTTC
D gene: NA
clone size: NA
J gene: TRBJ2-6
V gene: TRBV27

CDR3 protein: CASSLSGGYNEQFF
CDR3 DNA: TGTGCCAGCAGTCTTAGCGGGGGATACAATGAGCAGTTCTTC
D gene: TRBD2
clone size: NA
J gene: TRBJ2-1
V gene: TRBV2

CDR3 protein: CASRWDASLGGYTF
CDR3 DNA: TGTGCCAGTCGTTGGGACGCCTCGCTTGGAGGCTACACCTTC
D gene: NA
clone size: NA
J gene: TRBJ1-2
V gene: TRBV19

CDR3 protein: CASSERNNGGYTF
CDR3 DNA: TGTGCCAGCAGTGAACGTAATAATGGAGGCTACACCTTC
D gene: NA
clone size: NA
J gene: TRBJ1-2
V gene: TRBV6-1

CDR3 protein: CAWSQGSGGETQYF
CDR3 DNA: TGTGCCTGGAGCCAGGGTAGCGGGGGGGAGACCCAGTACTTC
D gene: TRBD2
clone size: NA
J gene: TRBJ2-5
V gene: TRBV30

CDR3 protein: CAWARSSGPLHF
CDR3 DNA: TGTGCCTGGGCGCGGTCTTCGGGGCCCCTCCACTTT
D gene: NA
clone size: NA
J gene: TRBJ1-6
V gene: TRBV30